The 23 T cell receptor beta chains below come from one sample, sequenced in a study of T-cell reconstitution after alpha-beta-depleted transplantation in children (dated by TCRdb to between 2015 and 2016). The library was produced with PCR. The listed sequencing device is Illumina HiSeq 2500. TCR library preparation used molecular barcoding, with unique molecular identifiers applied to normalize quantification of the TCRbeta repertoire. The raw public data were reprocessed by TCRdb itself: fastp quality trimming at Q25, MiXCR clonotype calling, in-frame beta chains only. For every CDR3 protein sequence, its rows merge into one entry that carries the most common genes and DNA. The sample contains 450,000 to 600,000 distinct CDR3 sequences, roughly 18% of them found a single time. The ten largest clonotypes hold less than 4% of the sample. The sample here was PBMCs from the stem cell graft donor, taken from the stem cell graft. Every receptor here comes from a human donor who donated a stem cell graft to a child with acute lymphoblastic leukemia.

This clonotype appeared a single time. This CDR3 reads CASSLGSGRMDEQFF. The CDR3 DNA reads as TGCGCCAGCAGCTTGGGTAGCGGGAGGATGGATGAGCAGTTCTTC. The chain couples TRBV5-1 to TRBJ2-1; 10 bases line up with TRBD2. The J segment lost 8 bases and the V segment lost 0 bases, leaving 5 bases of the junction unmatched. The germline CDR1 and CDR2 sequences are SGHRS and YFSETQ. The CDR3 has 15 amino acids.

This clonotype was counted between two and nine times. CDR3 DNA sequence: TGTGCCAGCTCGTTTAATACGAGGGATGGCTACACCTTC. Translation: CASSFNTRDGYTF. The chain recombines TRBV27 with TRBJ1-2; D uncertain. Between the trimmed V and J ends, which lost 8 bases and 6 bases, there was a span of 16 bases. The CDR3 loop spans 13 amino acids. Germline V gene sequence: CDR1 MNHEY, CDR2 SMNVEV (reference sequence).

This clonotype was observed a handful of times. The chain recombines TRBV6-1 with TRBJ2-2, with TRBD2 identical over 12 bases. The CDR3 sequence is 16 residues long. Germline loops: CDR1 MNHNS, CDR2 SASEGT. Germline trimming cut 4 bases from V and 3 bases from J; bases unmatched to any gene: 3. CDR3 DNA: TGTGCCAGCAGTGGGCTAGCGGGAGGGGACACCGGGGAGCTGTTTTTT. This translates into CASSGLAGGDTGELFF.

This chain links TRBV5-6 with TRBJ2-7; 10 bases are a match to TRBD2. The CDR3 contains 14 residues. J was trimmed by 4 bases and V by 3 bases; bases with no gene match: 4. Germline CDR1 SGHDT, CDR2 YYEEEE. This CDR3 reads CASSSSTSGYEQYF. CDR3 in DNA: TGTGCCAGCAGCTCGTCGACTAGCGGGTACGAGCAGTACTTC.

DNA for the CDR3: TGTGCCAGCGTAACCCTCGATGAGCAGTTCTTC. Its protein is CASVTLDEQFF. J is TRBJ2-1 and V is TRBV12-3 or TRBV12-4; D gene uncertain. V lost 8 bases, J lost 8 bases, and 10 bases lay in between. The CDR3 has 11 amino acids.

This clonotype occurred a few times. The chain is built from TRBV14 and TRBJ2-5, with D perhaps TRBD1 or TRBD2 (5 bases each). The V gene lost 1 base and the J gene lost 2 bases, with 11 bases spanning the gap. Germline V CDR1 and CDR2: SGHDN, FVKESK. This CDR3 has 15 residues. CDR3 amino acids: CASSQARGLQETQYF. Here the CDR3 DNA reads TGTGCCAGCAGCCAAGCGAGGGGTCTTCAAGAGACCCAGTACTTC.

This chain connects TRBV20-1 to TRBJ1-5; 11 bases map to TRBD1. CDR3 length: 14 amino acids. J lost 7 bases, V lost 1 base, and 3 bases had no gene match. Per the germline V gene, CDR1 is DFQATT and CDR2 is SNEGSKA (reference sequence). The CDR3 DNA follows: TGCAGTGCTAGAGCCGGGACAGGGGGACAGCCCCAGCATTTT. Residues: CSARAGTGGQPQHF.

A few counts support this clonotype. The genes are TRBV7-2 and TRBJ2-3; D is uncertain. Trimming removed 1 base at V and 2 bases at J, with 7 bases between. Germline-derived CDR1 and CDR2 are SGHTA and FQGNSA. There are 14 residues in the CDR3. The DNA for the CDR3 is TGTGCCAGCAGCTTAGACGTAGTCACAGATACGCAGTATTTT. Amino acids: CASSLDVVTDTQYF.

This rearrangement joins TRBV20-1 to TRBJ1-5; D is unclear. This CDR3 comprises 13 residues. Trimming pared 2 bases from V and 0 bases from J, leaving 5 bases between. Germline V CDR1 and CDR2: DFQATT, SNEGSKA (reference sequence). The CDR3 nucleotides read TGCAGTGCTAGACTGTATAGCAATCAGCCCCAGCATTTT. This sequence encodes CSARLYSNQPQHF.

This clonotype was recorded a few times. The chain uses TRBV4-1 and TRBJ2-4; possible D gene TRBD1, 5 bases. Trimming shortened V by 2 bases and J by 0 bases, and 14 bases separated the two germline ends. This CDR3 spans 17 amino acids. From germline, CDR1 is MGHRA and CDR2 YSYEKL. The chain's CDR3 is CASSQTNRLLAKNIQYF. The DNA of the CDR3 is TGCGCCAGCAGCCAAACAAACAGGTTGCTAGCCAAAAACATTCAGTACTTC.

V is TRBV20-1 and J is TRBJ1-1; D may be TRBD1 (6 bases). The germline CDR1 and CDR2 sequences are DFQATT and SNEGSKA (reference sequence). This CDR3 is built from 14 residues. V was clipped by 0 bases and J by 1 base, with 9 bases between them. The CDR3 loop reads CSARDDRWNTEAFF. The CDR3 coding sequence is TGCAGTGCTAGAGATGACAGGTGGAACACTGAAGCTTTCTTT.

This clonotype was counted between two and nine times. The gene calls are TRBV29-1 and TRBJ2-1; D is perhaps TRBD2 (5 bases). V was trimmed by 4 bases and J by 5 bases, leaving 18 bases between them. Germline V gene data show CDR1 as SQVTM and CDR2 as ANQGSEA. This CDR3 has 15 amino acids. CDR3 coding DNA: TGCAGCGTTGTTGCTAGCACGCATAGGAACAATGAGCAGTTCTTC. Translating it yields CSVVASTHRNNEQFF.

The chain employs TRBV20-1 and TRBJ2-7; maybe TRBD2 (6 bases). The CDR3 is 15 residues long. Germline values: CDR1 DFQATT, CDR2 SNEGSKA (reference sequence). The ends were cut back, 0 bases at V and 7 bases at J, with 19 bases in the middle. This chain's CDR3 is CSAREGRGSFWEQYF. The CDR3 nucleotides are TGCAGTGCTAGAGAGGGGCGGGGATCCTTTTGGGAGCAGTACTTC.

The chain joins TRBV29-1 to TRBJ2-5, with 10 bases identical to TRBD1. Germline-derived CDR1 and CDR2 are SQVTM and ANQGSEA. CDR3 length: 16 residues. Unmatched junction bases numbered 5, after V lost 0 bases and J lost 1 base. The CDR3 nucleotides are TGCAGCGTTGAAGAGCAGACAGGGGGCCTCCAAGAGACCCAGTACTTC. As protein: CSVEEQTGGLQETQYF. The variable domain in full, with the rest retrieved from reference TRBV29-1 and TRBJ2-5, is SAVISQKPSRDICQRGTSLTIQCQVDSQVTMMFWYRQQPGQSLTLIATANQGSEATYESGFVIDKFPISRPNLTFSTLTVSNMSPEDSSIYLCSVEEQTGGLQETQYFGPGTRLLVL.

This clonotype turned up a few times. The chain links TRBV5-6 to TRBJ2-1; D remains unclear. V was cut by 1 base and J by 1 base, with 6 bases left in between. Germline-derived CDR1 and CDR2 are SGHDT and YYEEEE. This CDR3 is built from 14 residues. The CDR3 sequence is CASSLYQSYNEQFF. The CDR3 DNA follows: TGTGCCAGCAGCTTGTATCAGTCCTACAATGAGCAGTTCTTC.

This clonotype was picked up many times. The rearrangement joins TRBV4-2 to TRBJ2-1; D is ambiguous. Trimming took 0 bases from V and 7 from J, leaving 4 bases between them. Looked up from germline, CDR1 is LGHNA and CDR2 is YNFKEQ. The CDR3 extends over 12 amino acids. The CDR3 loop reads CASSQDRNEQFF. CDR3 sequence (DNA): TGTGCCAGCAGCCAAGACAGAAATGAGCAGTTCTTC.

The V call is TRBV20-1, the J call TRBJ1-4; 7 nucleotides agree with TRBD1. The CDR3 contains 15 residues. The J segment lost 2 bases and the V segment lost 4 bases, leaving 7 bases of the junction unmatched. In germline, CDR1 is DFQATT, CDR2 SNEGSKA (reference sequence). The CDR3 loop is CSATDLGQTNEKLFF. The CDR3 nucleotides are TGCAGTGCTACAGACCTGGGACAGACTAATGAAAAACTGTTTTTT.

The chain couples TRBV21-1 to TRBJ2-7; the table's D gene call, TRBD1, was not cross checked with the DNA. TRBV21-1 is noted as a pseudogene. The CDR3 runs to 13 residues. CDR3 sequence reads: CASTPGQSYEQYF. The CDR3 DNA is TGTGCCAGCACCCCGGGACAGTCCTACGAGCAGTACTTC.

This clonotype was observed a few times. This chain uses TRBV12-3 or TRBV12-4 with TRBJ1-1, with D possibly being TRBD1 (5 bases). Trimming shortened V by 8 bases and J by 6 bases, and 16 bases separated the two germline ends. The CDR3 sequence is 13 residues long. The DNA for the CDR3 is TGTGCCAGCGGCTGGGACCGCCACTCTGAAGCTTTCTTT. This encodes CASGWDRHSEAFF.

There are a few counts of this clonotype. The chain's CDR3 is CSVKPSGNTGELFF. CDR3 bases: TGCAGCGTGAAACCTAGCGGGAACACCGGGGAGCTGTTTTTT. The V call is TRBV29-1, the J call TRBJ2-2; 7 nucleotides agree with TRBD2. The CDR3 is 14 residues long. The junction had 5 bases not matched to a gene; V was cut back by 6 bases and J by 1 base. In germline, CDR1 is SQVTM, CDR2 ANQGSEA.

In the case of this clonotype: One junction end disagrees with the germline gene, perhaps due to a read error. The CDR3 DNA reads TGTGCCCGGAGGGACAGGGGGCGGATTCTCGATGGCTACACCTTC. It encodes CARRDRGRILDGYTF. The rearrangement links TRBV30 to TRBJ1-2, with 12 nucleotides matching TRBD1. Germline lookup yields CDR1 GTSNPN and CDR2 SVGIG (reference sequence). The CDR3 has 15 residues.

This clonotype was observed a handful of times. V and J are TRBV20-1 and TRBJ2-1, with 12 bases identical to TRBD2. The CDR3 totals 14 residues. V was clipped by 8 bases and J by 8 bases; unmatched bases: 10. CDR1 and CDR2 from the germline V gene are DFQATT and SNEGSKA (reference sequence). CDR3 bases: TGCAGTCCCGGGAGACTAGCGGGAGTCCATGAGCAGTTCTTC. Protein: CSPGRLAGVHEQFF.

The chain is built from TRBV12-3 or TRBV12-4 and TRBJ2-1, with TRBD1 as a possible D gene (5 bases). V was clipped by 6 bases and J by 6 bases, with 21 bases between them. The CDR3 consists of 16 residues. This CDR3 reads CASSPGRAYSTNEQFF. The CDR3 nucleotides are TGTGCCAGCAGCCCCGGCAGGGCATACAGTACCAATGAGCAGTTCTTC.